The next 7 T cell receptor beta chains were all read from a single sample in a study of blood T cell repertoires in COVID-19. TCRdb's copy holds only in-frame clones and misses some; the assay was immunoSEQ multiplex PCR. The sample lists around 140,000 clones; approximately 81% were seen once. Sequenced sample: peripheral blood. These receptors all stem from a man aged 55 to 70 with acute or convalescent COVID-19.

The genes are TRBV5-1 and TRBJ2-2; 9 nucleotides match TRBD1. V lost 4 bases to trimming and J lost 3 bases; unmatched junction nucleotides: 4. The germline V gene has CDR1 SGHRS and CDR2 YFSETQ. This CDR3 is 15 amino acids long. The CDR3 DNA is TGCGCCAGCAGCCCGAGGACAGGGGACACCGGGGAGCTGTTTTTT. This encodes CASSPRTGDTGELFF. Together with reference TRBV5-1 and TRBJ2-2, the CDR3 gives the full variable domain: KAGVTQTPRYLIKTRGQQVTLSCSPISGHRSVSWYQQTPGQGLQFLFEYFSETQRNKGNFPGRFSGRQFSNSRSEMNVSTLELGDSALYLCASSPRTGDTGELFFGEGSRLTVL.

The J gene is TRBJ2-7, the V gene TRBV4-2, with 9 positions matching TRBD1. This CDR3 has 14 residues. V gave up 2 bases and J gave up 3 bases; unmatched junction bases: 2. The V gene's germline CDR1 is LGHNA and CDR2 YNFKEQ. CDR3 protein: CASSQMDRGYEQYF. In DNA, the CDR3 is TGTGCCAGCAGCCAAATGGACAGGGGCTACGAGCAGTACTTC.

The chain recombines TRBV27 with TRBJ2-1, with D possibly matching TRBD2 (6 bases). This CDR3 has 14 residues. Germline assignment: CDR1 MNHEY and CDR2 SMNVEV (reference sequence). The ends were cut back, 3 bases at V and 9 bases at J, with 15 bases in the middle. CDR3 in DNA: TGTGCCAGCAGTTTCGGGGGATGGGACGGTGAGCAGTTCTTC. Its translation: CASSFGGWDGEQFF.

V and J are TRBV27 and TRBJ2-5, with no clear D. The CDR3 length is 15 residues. Between the trimmed V and J ends, which lost 6 bases and 4 bases, there was a span of 18 bases. Germline V gene sequence: CDR1 MNHEY, CDR2 SMNVEV (reference sequence). CDR3 nucleotides: TGTGCCAGCAGCCCAAGTACGGGTAATGGAGAGACCCAGTACTTC. This translates into CASSPSTGNGETQYF.

This clone was seen a handful of times. The chain joins TRBV6-5 to TRBJ1-2, with no clear D. Germline assignment: CDR1 MNHEY and CDR2 SVGAGI. CDR3 size: 13 residues. V lost 6 bases, J lost 5 bases, and 13 bases lay in between. CDR3 residues: CASRAPAWYGYTF. The CDR3 bases are TGTGCCAGCAGGGCCCCAGCGTGGTATGGCTACACCTTC.

V and J are TRBV9 and TRBJ2-7; D remains ambiguous. This CDR3 has 15 residues. Germline V gene data show CDR1 as SGDLS and CDR2 as YYNGEE. V dropped 0 bases and J dropped 1 base, with 11 bases sitting between them. DNA for the CDR3: TGTGCCAGCAGCGTAGGCTGGGCCCTGTCCTACGAGCAGTACTTC. This gives the protein CASSVGWALSYEQYF.

V gene TRBV5-5 combines with J gene TRBJ2-3, with D maybe TRBD1 (5 bases). The V gene lost 3 bases and the J gene lost 6 bases, with 20 bases spanning the gap. CDR1 SGHKS and CDR2 YYEKEE come from the germline V gene (reference sequence). This CDR3 contains 16 residues. The CDR3 is CASSSAQTVGMDTQYF. CDR3 coding DNA: TGTGCCAGCAGCTCAGCGCAGACAGTGGGTATGGATACGCAGTATTTT.